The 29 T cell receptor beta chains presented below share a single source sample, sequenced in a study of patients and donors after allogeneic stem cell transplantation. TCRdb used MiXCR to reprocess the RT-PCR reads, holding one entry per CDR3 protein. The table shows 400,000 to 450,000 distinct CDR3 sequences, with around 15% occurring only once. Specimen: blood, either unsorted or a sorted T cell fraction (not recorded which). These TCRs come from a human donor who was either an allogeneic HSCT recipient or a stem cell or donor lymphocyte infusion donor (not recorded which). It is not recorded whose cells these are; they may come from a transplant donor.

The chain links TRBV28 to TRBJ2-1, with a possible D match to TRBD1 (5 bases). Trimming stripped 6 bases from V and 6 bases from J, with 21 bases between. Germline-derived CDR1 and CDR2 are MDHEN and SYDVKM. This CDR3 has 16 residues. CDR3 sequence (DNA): TGTGCCAGCAGCCCAAGGGGATTTTGGAGCCCCAATGAGCAGTTCTTC. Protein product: CASSPRGFWSPNEQFF.

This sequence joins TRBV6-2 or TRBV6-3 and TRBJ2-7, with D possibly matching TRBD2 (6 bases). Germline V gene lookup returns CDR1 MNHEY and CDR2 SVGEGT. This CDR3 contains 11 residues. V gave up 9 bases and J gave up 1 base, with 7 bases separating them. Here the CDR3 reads CASGRSYEQYF. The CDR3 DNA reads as TGTGCCAGTGGGAGGTCCTACGAGCAGTACTTC.

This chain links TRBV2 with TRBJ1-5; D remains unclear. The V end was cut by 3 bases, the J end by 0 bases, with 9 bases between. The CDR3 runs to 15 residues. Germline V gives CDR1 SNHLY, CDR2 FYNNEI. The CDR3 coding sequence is TGTGCCAGCAGTGACCATGGAATTAGCAATCAGCCCCAGCATTTT. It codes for CASSDHGISNQPQHF. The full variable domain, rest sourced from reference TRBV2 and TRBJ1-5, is EPEVTQTPSHQVTQMGQEVILRCVPISNHLYFYWYRQILGQKVEFLVSFYNNEISEKSEIFDDQFSVERPDGSNFTLKIRSTKLEDSAMYFCASSDHGISNQPQHFGDGTRLSIL.

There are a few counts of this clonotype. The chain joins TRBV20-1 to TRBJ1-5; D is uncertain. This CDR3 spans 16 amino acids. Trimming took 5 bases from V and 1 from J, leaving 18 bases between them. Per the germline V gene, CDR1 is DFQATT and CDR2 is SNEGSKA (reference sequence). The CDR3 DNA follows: TGCAGTGCTTTAAGGCAAGGGAAGAAGAGCAATCAGCCCCAGCATTTT. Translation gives CSALRQGKKSNQPQHF.

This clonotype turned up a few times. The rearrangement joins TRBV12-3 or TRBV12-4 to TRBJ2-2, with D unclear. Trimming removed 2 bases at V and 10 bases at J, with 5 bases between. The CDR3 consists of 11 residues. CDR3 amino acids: CASSLWEELFF. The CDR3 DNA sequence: TGTGCCAGCAGTTTATGGGAGGAGCTGTTTTTT.

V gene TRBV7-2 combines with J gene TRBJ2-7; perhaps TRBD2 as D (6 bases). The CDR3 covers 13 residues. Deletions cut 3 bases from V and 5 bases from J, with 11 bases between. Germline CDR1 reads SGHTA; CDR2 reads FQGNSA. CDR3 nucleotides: TGTGCCAGCAGCTTCGGGACTCGCCACGAGCAGTACTTC. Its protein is CASSFGTRHEQYF.

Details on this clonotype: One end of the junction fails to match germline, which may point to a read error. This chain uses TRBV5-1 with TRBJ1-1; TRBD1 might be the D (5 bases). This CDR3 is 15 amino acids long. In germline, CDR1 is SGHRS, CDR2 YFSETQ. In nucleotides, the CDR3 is TGCGCCAGCAGCTTGGCAGGGAGCATGAACACTGAAGCTTCCTTT. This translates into CASSLAGSMNTEASF.

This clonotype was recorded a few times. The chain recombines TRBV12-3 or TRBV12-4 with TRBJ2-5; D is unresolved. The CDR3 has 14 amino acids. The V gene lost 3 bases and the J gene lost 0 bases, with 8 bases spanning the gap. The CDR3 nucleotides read TGTGCCAGCAGTTTCAGTCTGTACCAAGAGACCCAGTACTTC. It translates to CASSFSLYQETQYF.

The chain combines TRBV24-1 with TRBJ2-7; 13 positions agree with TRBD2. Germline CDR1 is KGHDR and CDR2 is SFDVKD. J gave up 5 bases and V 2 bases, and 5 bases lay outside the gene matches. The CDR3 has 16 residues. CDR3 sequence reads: CATSDSPGLAGDEQYF. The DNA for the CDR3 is TGTGCCACCAGTGATTCCCCCGGACTAGCGGGGGACGAGCAGTACTTC.

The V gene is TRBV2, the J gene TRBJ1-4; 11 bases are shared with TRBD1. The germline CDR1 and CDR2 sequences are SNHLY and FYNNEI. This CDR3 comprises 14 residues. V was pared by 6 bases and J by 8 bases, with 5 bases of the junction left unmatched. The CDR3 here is CASSADRGREKLFF. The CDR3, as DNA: TGTGCCAGCAGCGCGGACAGGGGGCGCGAAAAACTGTTTTTT.

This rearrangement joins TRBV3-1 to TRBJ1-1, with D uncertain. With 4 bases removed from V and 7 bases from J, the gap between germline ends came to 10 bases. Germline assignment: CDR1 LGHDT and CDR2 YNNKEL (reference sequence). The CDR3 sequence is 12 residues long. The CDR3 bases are TGTGCCAGCAGCCTCAGTTTCAGTGAAGCTTTCTTT. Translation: CASSLSFSEAFF. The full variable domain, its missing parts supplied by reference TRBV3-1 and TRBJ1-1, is DTAVSQTPKYLVTQMGNDKSIKCEQNLGHDTMYWYKQDSKKFLKIMFSYNNKELIINETVPNRFSPKSPDKAHLNLHINSLELGDSAVYFCASSLSFSEAFFGQGTRLTVV.

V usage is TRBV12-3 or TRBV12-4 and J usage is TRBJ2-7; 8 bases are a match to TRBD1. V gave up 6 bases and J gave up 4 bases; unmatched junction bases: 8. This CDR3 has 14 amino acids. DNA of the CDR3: TGTGCCAGCAGCCGCCAGCAGGGGGCTTACGAGCAGTACTTC. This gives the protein CASSRQQGAYEQYF.

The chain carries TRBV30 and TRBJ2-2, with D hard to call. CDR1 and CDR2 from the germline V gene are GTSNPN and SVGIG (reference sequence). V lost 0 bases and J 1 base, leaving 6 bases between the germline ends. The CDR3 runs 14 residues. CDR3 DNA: TGTGCCTGGAGTGTACTGCTGAACACCGGGGAGCTGTTTTTT. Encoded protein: CAWSVLLNTGELFF.

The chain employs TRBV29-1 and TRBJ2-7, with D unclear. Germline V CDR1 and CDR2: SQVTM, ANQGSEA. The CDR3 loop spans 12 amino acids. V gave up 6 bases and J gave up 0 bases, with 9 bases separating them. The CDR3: CSVMGSSYEQYF. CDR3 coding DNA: TGCAGCGTAATGGGCAGCTCCTACGAGCAGTACTTC.

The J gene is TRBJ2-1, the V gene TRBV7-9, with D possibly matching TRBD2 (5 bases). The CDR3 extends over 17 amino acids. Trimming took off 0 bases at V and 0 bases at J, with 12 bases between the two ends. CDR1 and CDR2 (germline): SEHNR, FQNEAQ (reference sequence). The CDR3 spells CASSLAPLANSYNEQFF. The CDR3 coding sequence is TGTGCCAGCAGCTTAGCCCCGCTAGCCAACTCCTACAATGAGCAGTTCTTC.

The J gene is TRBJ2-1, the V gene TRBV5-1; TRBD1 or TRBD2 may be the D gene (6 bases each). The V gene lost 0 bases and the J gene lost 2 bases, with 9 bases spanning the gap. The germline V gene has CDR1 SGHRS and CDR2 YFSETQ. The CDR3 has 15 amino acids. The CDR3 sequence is CASSLEGGPYNEQFF. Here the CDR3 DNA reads TGCGCCAGCAGCTTGGAGGGGGGTCCCTACAATGAGCAGTTCTTC.

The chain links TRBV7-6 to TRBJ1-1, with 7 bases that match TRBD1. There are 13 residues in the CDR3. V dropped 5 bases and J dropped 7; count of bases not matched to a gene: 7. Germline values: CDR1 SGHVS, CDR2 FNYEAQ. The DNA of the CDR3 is TGTGCCAGCAGCAGTCAGGGGGGGAGTGAAGCTTTCTTT. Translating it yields CASSSQGGSEAFF.

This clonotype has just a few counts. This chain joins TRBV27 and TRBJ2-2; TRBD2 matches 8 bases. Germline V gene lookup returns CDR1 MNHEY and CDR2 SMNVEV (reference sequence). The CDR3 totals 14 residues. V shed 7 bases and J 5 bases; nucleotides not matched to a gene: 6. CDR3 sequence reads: CASTGLEVTGELFF. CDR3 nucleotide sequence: TGTGCCAGCACGGGACTAGAGGTGACCGGGGAGCTGTTTTTT.

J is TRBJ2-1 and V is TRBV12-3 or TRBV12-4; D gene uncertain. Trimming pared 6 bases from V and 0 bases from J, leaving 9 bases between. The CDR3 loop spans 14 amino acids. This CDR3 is CASRPLSSYNEQFF. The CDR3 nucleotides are TGTGCCAGCAGACCGCTTAGCTCCTACAATGAGCAGTTCTTC.

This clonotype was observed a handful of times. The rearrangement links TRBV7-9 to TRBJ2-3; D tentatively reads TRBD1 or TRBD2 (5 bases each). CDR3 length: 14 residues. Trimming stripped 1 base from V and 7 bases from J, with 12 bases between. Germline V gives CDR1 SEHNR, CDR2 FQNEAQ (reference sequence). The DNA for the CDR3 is TGTGCCAGCAGCTTAGAAGGGACGCTAAATACGCAGTATTTT. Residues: CASSLEGTLNTQYF. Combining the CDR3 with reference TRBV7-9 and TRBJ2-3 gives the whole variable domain DTGVSQNPRHKITKRGQNVTFRCDPISEHNRLYWYRQTLGQGPEFLTYFQNEAQLEKSRLLSDRFSAERPKGSFSTLEIQRTEQGDSAMYLCASSLEGTLNTQYFGPGTRLTVL.

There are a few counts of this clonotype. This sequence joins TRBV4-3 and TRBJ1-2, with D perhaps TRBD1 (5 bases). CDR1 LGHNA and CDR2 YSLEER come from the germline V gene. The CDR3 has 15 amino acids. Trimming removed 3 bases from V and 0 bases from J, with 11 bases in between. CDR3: CASSQRDGANYGYTF. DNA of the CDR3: TGCGCCAGCAGCCAGAGGGACGGTGCTAACTATGGCTACACCTTC.

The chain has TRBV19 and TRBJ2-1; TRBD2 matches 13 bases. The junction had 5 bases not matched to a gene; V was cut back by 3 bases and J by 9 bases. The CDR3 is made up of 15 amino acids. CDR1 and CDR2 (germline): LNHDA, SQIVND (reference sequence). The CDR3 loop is CASSIGLAGAGEQFF. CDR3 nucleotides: TGTGCCAGTAGTATCGGACTAGCGGGAGCAGGTGAGCAGTTCTTC.

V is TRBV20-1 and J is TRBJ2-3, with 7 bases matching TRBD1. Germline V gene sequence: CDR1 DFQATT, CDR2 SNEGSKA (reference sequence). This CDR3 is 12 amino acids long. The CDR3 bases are TGCAGGGGTGGCAGGGGGTCAGATACGCAGTATTTT. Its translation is CRGGRGSDTQYF.

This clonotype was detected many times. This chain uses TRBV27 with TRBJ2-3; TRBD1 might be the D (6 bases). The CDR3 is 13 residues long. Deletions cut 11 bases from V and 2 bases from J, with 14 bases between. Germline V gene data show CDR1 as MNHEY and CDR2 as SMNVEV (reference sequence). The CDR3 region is CAVRGWNTDTQYF. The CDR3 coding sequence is TGTGCCGTCAGGGGATGGAACACAGATACGCAGTATTTT.

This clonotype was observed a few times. The CDR3 coding sequence is TGTGCCAGCAGCCAGGTACTAATGCAGGTGTGGGAGCAGTACTTC. As protein: CASSQVLMQVWEQYF. This chain uses TRBV14 with TRBJ2-7; D call uncertain. CDR1 is SGHDN and CDR2 is FVKESK in the germline V gene. The V end lost 3 bases, the J end lost 7 bases, and 19 bases lay between the germline ends. The CDR3 runs 15 residues. The full variable domain, completed using reference TRBV14 and TRBJ2-7, is EAGVTQFPSHSVIEKGQTVTLRCDPISGHDNLYWYRRVMGKEIKFLLHFVKESKQDESGMPNNRFLAERTGGTYSTLKVQPAELEDSGVYFCASSQVLMQVWEQYFGPGTRLTVT.

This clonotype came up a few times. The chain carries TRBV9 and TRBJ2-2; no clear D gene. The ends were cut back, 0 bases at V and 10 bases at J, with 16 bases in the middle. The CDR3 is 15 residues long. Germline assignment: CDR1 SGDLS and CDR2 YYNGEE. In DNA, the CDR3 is TGTGCCAGCAGCGTAGGTCCGGTGACACTTTTGGAGCTGTTTTTT. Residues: CASSVGPVTLLELFF.

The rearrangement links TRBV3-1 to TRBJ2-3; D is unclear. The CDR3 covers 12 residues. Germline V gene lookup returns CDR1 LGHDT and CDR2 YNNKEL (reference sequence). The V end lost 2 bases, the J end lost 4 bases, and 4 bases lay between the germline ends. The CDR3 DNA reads TGTGCCAGCAGCCAATTCTCAGATACGCAGTATTTT. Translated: CASSQFSDTQYF.

CDR3 bases: TGCAGTGCCCGGGGACTAAACACCGGGGAGCTGTTTTTT. Translation: CSARGLNTGELFF. The chain employs TRBV20-1 and TRBJ2-2; TRBD2 matches 7 bases. The CDR3 contains 13 residues. Trimming took 6 bases from V and 2 from J; bases not matched to a gene: 3. Per the germline V gene, CDR1 is DFQATT and CDR2 is SNEGSKA (reference sequence).

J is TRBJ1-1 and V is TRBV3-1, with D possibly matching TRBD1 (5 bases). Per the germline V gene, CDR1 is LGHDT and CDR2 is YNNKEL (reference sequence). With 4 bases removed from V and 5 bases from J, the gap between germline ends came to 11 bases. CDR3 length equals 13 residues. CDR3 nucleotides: TGTGCCAGCAGCCGGGACCACTGGACTGAAGCTTTCTTT. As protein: CASSRDHWTEAFF.